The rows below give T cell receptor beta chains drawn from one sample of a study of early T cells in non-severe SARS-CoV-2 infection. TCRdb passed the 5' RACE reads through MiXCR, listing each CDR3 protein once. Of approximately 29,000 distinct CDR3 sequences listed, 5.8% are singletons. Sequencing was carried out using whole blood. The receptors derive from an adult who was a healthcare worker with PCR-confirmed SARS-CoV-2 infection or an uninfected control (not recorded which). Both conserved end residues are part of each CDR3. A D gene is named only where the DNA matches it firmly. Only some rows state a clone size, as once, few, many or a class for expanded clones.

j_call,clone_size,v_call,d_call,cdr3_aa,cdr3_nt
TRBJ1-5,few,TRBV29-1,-,CSVEFGSAQHF,TGCAGCGTTGAATTCGGATCCGCGCAGCATTTT
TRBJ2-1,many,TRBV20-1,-,CSANGDFFDEQFF,TGCAGTGCTAACGGGGACTTCTTCGATGAGCAGTTCTTC
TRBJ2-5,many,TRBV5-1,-,CASSFVTQGIQVRETQYF,TGCGCCAGCAGCTTCGTTACCCAGGGTATCCAGGTTCGAGAGACCCAGTACTTC
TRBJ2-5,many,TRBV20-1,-,CSARPTRNQETQYF,TGCAGTGCCAGACCTACTAGAAACCAAGAGACCCAGTACTTC
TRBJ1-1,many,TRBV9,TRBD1,CASSVVPGQSLNTEAFF,TGTGCCAGCAGCGTAGTCCCGGGACAGTCCTTGAACACTGAAGCTTTCTTT
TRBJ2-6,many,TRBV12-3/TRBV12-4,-,CASSLNGAGANVLTF,TGTGCCAGCAGTCTGAACGGGGCTGGGGCCAACGTCCTGACTTTC
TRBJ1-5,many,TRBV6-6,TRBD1,CASSSGQGGQPQHF,TGTGCCAGCAGCTCCGGACAGGGAGGACAGCCCCAGCATTTT
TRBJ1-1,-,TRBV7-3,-,CASSLGGSEAFF,TGTGCCAGCAGCTTAGGGGGGTCTGAAGCTTTCTTT
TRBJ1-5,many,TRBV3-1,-,CASSQDRAKPQHF,TGTGCCAGCAGCCAAGATAGGGCAAAGCCCCAGCATTTT
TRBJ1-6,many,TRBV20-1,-,CSASGGSYNSPLHF,TGCAGTGCTAGCGGAGGCTCCTATAATTCACCCCTCCACTTT
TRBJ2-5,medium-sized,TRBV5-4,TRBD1,CASSLRQGSETQYF,TGTGCCAGCAGCTTGCGACAGGGCTCAGAGACCCAGTACTTC
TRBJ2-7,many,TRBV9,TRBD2,CASSVNSGSTYEQYF,TGTGCCAGCAGCGTAAATAGCGGGTCCACCTACGAGCAGTACTTC
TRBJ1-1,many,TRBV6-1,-,CGGGRRGTEAFF,TGTGGGGGTGGGCGGAGAGGGACTGAAGCTTTCTTT
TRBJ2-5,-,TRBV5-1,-,CASSREETQYF,TGCGCCAGCAGCCGGGAAGAGACCCAGTACTTC
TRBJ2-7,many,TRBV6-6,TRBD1,CASRKGSSGGDEQYF,TGTGCCAGCAGGAAAGGGAGCTCAGGGGGTGACGAGCAGTACTTC
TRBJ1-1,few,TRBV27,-,CASSLWSRVNTEAFF,TGTGCCAGCAGTTTATGGAGCAGGGTGAACACTGAAGCTTTCTTT
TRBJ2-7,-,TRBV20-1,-,CSASPGTHSYEQYF,TGCAGTGCCTCACCGGGGACCCACTCCTACGAGCAGTACTTC
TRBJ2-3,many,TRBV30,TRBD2,CAWSVVAGDTQYF,TGTGCCTGGAGTGTCGTAGCGGGAGATACGCAGTATTTT